The clone carrying this T cell receptor (beta chain) was detected only once. Its target is not known. V dropped 5 bases and J dropped 0 bases, with 6 bases sitting between them. The CDR3 is made up of 13 amino acids. Germline V gene lookup returns CDR1 SGHRS and CDR2 YFSETQ. The data were obtained in a study of T cells in localized non-small cell lung cancer. Study results and caveats: Higher blood T cell density tracked longer overall survival.

Method: immunoSEQ multiplex PCR; TCRdb's copy keeps in-frame clones and lacks some. This table has tens of thousands of clones, more than 80% appearing once. This TCR was sampled from a woman between 35 and 75 years old with stage I lung adenocarcinoma. The chain couples TRBV5-1 to TRBJ1-5, with D maybe TRBD1 (6 bases). This material consisted of peripheral blood, taken before any cancer treatment. As DNA, the CDR3 is TGCGCCAGCAGGGACAGTAGCAATCAGCCCCAGCATTTT. The encoded protein is CASRDSSNQPQHF.